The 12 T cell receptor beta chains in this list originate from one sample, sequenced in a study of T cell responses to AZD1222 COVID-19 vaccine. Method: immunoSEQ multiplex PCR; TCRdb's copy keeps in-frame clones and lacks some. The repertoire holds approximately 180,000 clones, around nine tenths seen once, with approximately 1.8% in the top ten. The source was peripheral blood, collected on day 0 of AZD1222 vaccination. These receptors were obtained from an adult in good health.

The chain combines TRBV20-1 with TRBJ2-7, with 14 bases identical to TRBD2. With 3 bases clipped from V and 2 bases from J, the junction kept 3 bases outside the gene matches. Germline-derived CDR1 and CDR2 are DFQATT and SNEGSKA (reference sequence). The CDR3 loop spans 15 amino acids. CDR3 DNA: TGCAGTGCTAGTGAGGGACTAGCGGGAGCCTACGAGCAGTACTTC. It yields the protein CSASEGLAGAYEQYF.

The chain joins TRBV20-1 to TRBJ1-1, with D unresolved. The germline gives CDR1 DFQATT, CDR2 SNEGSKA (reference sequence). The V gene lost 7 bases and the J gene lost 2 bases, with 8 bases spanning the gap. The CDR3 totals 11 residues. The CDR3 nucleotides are TGCAGTGTTTTTGGAAACACTGAAGCTTTCTTT. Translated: CSVFGNTEAFF.

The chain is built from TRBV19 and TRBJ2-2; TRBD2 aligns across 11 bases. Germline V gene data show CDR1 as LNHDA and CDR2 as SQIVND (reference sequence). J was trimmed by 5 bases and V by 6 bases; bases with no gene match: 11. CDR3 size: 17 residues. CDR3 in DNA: TGTGCCAGTAGACGCAAAGGGACTAGCGGAGCGACCGGGGAGCTGTTTTTT. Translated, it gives CASRRKGTSGATGELFF.

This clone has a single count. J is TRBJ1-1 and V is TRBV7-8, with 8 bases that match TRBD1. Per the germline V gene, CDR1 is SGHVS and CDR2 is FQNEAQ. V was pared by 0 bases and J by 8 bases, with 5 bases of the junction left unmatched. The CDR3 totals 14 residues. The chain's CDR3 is CASSLAYRGREAFF. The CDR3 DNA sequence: TGTGCCAGCAGCTTAGCGTACAGGGGGAGGGAAGCTTTCTTT.

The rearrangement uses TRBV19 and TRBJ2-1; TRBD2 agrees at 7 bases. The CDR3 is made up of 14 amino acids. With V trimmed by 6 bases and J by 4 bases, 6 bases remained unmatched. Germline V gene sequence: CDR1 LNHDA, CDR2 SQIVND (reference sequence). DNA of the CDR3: TGTGCCAGTAGGCCTAGCGGAGAGTACAATGAGCAGTTCTTC. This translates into CASRPSGEYNEQFF.

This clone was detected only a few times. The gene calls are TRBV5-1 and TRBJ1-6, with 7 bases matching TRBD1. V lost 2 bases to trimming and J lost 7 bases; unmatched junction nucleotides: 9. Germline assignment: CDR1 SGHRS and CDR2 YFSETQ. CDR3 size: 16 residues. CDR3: CASSLSTGRLNSPLHF. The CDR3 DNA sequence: TGCGCCAGCAGCTTATCGACAGGGAGGCTCAATTCACCCCTCCACTTT.

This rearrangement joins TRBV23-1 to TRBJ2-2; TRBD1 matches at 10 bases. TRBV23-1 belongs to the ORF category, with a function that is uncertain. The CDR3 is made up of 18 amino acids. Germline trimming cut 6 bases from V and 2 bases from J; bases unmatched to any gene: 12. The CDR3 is CASRPPGTGETNTGELFF. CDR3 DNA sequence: TGCGCCAGCAGACCCCCCGGGACAGGGGAAACTAACACCGGGGAGCTGTTTTTT.

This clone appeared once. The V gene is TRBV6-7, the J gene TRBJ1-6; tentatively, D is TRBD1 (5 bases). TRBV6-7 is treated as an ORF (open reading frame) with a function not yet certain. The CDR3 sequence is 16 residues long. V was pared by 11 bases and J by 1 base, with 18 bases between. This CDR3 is CAGRQPRISYNSPLHF. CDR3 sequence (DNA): TGTGCCGGCCGACAGCCCCGAATATCCTATAATTCACCCCTCCACTTT.

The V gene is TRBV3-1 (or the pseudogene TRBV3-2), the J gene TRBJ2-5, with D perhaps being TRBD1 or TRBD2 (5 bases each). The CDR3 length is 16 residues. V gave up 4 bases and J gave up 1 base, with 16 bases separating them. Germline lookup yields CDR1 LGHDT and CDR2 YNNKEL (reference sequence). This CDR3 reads CASSPGRLEFQETQYF. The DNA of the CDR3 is TGTGCCAGCAGCCCGGGACGTCTGGAGTTCCAAGAGACCCAGTACTTC.

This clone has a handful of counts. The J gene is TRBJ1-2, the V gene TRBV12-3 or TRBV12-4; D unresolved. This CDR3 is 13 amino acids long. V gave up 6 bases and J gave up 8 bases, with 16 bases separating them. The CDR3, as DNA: TGTGCCAGCAGCGGGAGCCTTATATACGGCTACACCTTC. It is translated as CASSGSLIYGYTF.

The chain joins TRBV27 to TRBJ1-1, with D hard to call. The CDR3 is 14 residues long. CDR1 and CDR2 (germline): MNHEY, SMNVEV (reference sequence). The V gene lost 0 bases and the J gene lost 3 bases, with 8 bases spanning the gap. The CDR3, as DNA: TGTGCCAGCAGTTTATCGGTGGGATACACTGAAGCTTTCTTT. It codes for CASSLSVGYTEAFF.

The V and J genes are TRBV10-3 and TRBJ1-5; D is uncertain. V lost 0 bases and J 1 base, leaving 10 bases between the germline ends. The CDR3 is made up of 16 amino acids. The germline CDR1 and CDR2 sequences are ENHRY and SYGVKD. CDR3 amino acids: CAISESPGVSNQPQHF. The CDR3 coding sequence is TGTGCCATCAGTGAGTCACCCGGGGTGAGCAATCAGCCCCAGCATTTT.